Listed here are 11 T cell receptor beta chains from one sample, sequenced in a study of T cells after posttransplantation cyclophosphamide. Sequencing was performed with immunoSEQ multiplex PCR; in TCRdb, only in-frame clones are kept and a portion is missing. This sample has about 36,000 clones and no singletons, with roughly 1.1% in the ten largest. Sequenced: PBMCs. The receptors originated from a girl between 10 and 17 years old in good health, CMV-negative, and a related stem cell transplant donor.

This clone has ten or more counts. In nucleotides, the CDR3 is TGTGCCAGCAGCTGGGCCAATGAGCAGTTCTTC. It codes for CASSWANEQFF. This chain links TRBV11-2 with TRBJ2-1; D is ambiguous. CDR1 and CDR2 from the germline V gene are SGHAT and FQNNGV. Trimming shortened V by 4 bases and J by 6 bases, and 4 bases separated the two germline ends. The CDR3 has 11 amino acids.

This clone was detected many times. This sequence joins TRBV19 and TRBJ2-2; 7 bases fit TRBD1. V was pared by 11 bases and J by 0 bases, with 6 bases of the junction left unmatched. CDR3 length: 14 amino acids. Germline lookup yields CDR1 LNHDA and CDR2 SQIVND (reference sequence). CDR3 region: CAGRQGANTGELFF. The CDR3 nucleotides are TGTGCCGGACGACAGGGTGCGAACACCGGGGAGCTGTTTTTT.

V gene TRBV4-1 combines with J gene TRBJ2-7; 13 bases map to TRBD2. V lost 1 base, J lost 3 bases, and 6 bases stayed unmatched. The CDR3 is made up of 17 amino acids. CDR1 is MGHRA and CDR2 is YSYEKL in the germline V gene. DNA of the CDR3: TGCGCCAGCAGCCAAGGTCGATGGACTAGCGGGGGCTACGAGCAGTACTTC. It translates to CASSQGRWTSGGYEQYF.

This clone was picked up many times. The J gene is TRBJ2-7, the V gene TRBV2; unclear D gene. The germline V gene has CDR1 SNHLY and CDR2 FYNNEI. This CDR3 region has 10 residues. V lost 7 bases and J 3 bases, leaving 4 bases between the germline ends. The CDR3 DNA sequence: TGTGCCAGCACGTACTACGAGCAGTACTTC. It yields the protein CASTYYEQYF.

This clone was seen more than once but under ten times. The sample carries other DNA sequences with the same CDR3. This chain uses TRBV6-5 with TRBJ2-3; 10 positions agree with TRBD2. V was pared by 3 bases and J by 5 bases, with 5 bases of the junction left unmatched. The CDR3 is 15 amino acids. CDR1 and CDR2 from the germline V gene are MNHEY and SVGAGI. CDR3 sequence: CASSYLAGAGDTQYF. CDR3 DNA: TGTGCCAGCAGTTATCTAGCGGGGGCGGGAGATACGCAGTATTTT.

This clone was observed many times. The chain combines TRBV7-2 with TRBJ2-1; D uncertain. CDR1 and CDR2 (germline): SGHTA, FQGNSA. This CDR3 contains 15 residues. The germline V and J ends were trimmed by 0 bases and 0 bases, with 6 bases remaining between them. CDR3 protein: CASSLAPSSYNEQFF. The CDR3 DNA reads as TGTGCCAGCAGCTTAGCTCCTAGCTCCTACAATGAGCAGTTCTTC. Full variable domain (outside the CDR3, taken from reference TRBV7-2 and TRBJ2-1): GAGVSQSPSNKVTEKGKDVELRCDPISGHTALYWYRQSLGQGLEFLIYFQGNSAPDKSGLPSDRFSAERTGGSVSTLTIQRTQQEDSAVYLCASSLAPSSYNEQFFGPGTRLTVL.

This clone was found many times. The rearrangement joins TRBV11-2 to TRBJ2-1; 12 positions match TRBD2. Unmatched junction bases numbered 2, after V lost 2 bases and J lost 9 bases. CDR3 size: 14 residues. The germline V gene has CDR1 SGHAT and CDR2 FQNNGV. CDR3 nucleotide sequence: TGTGCCAGCAGCTTAAGGACTAGCGGGATTGAGCAGTTCTTC. Translating it yields CASSLRTSGIEQFF.

A few counts support this clone. The CDR3 sequence is CAWSQGTATYEQYF. Here the CDR3 DNA reads TGTGCCTGGAGTCAAGGGACAGCCACCTACGAGCAGTACTTC. The chain is built from TRBV30 and TRBJ2-7, with TRBD1 matching over 7 bases. CDR1 is GTSNPN and CDR2 is SVGIG in the germline V gene (reference sequence). The V and J ends lost 2 bases and 2 bases, in that order; junction bases with no gene match: 6. The CDR3 is made up of 14 amino acids.

This clone was observed at least ten times. The chain joins TRBV19 to TRBJ1-3; 7 bases map to TRBD1. The V gene's germline CDR1 is LNHDA and CDR2 SQIVND (reference sequence). The CDR3 totals 15 residues. The J segment lost 0 bases and the V segment lost 6 bases, leaving 5 bases of the junction unmatched. The CDR3 DNA reads as TGTGCCAGTAGCCACACAGGGGTCTCTGGAAACACCATATATTTT. Its translation is CASSHTGVSGNTIYF.

This clone was seen repeatedly, ten times or more. The chain couples TRBV10-1 to TRBJ1-2; tentative D call: TRBD1 (5 bases). The CDR3 is 13 residues long. Germline values: CDR1 WNHNN, CDR2 SYGVQD (reference sequence). Trimming stripped 5 bases from V and 8 bases from J, with 15 bases between. CDR3 sequence reads: CASSPWAQGGYTF. DNA of the CDR3: TGCGCCAGCAGTCCCTGGGCTCAGGGCGGCTACACCTTC.

The genes are TRBV2 and TRBJ2-1; 9 bases match TRBD2. With 4 bases clipped from V and 6 bases from J, the junction kept 4 bases outside the gene matches. The germline V gene encodes CDR1 SNHLY and CDR2 FYNNEI. The CDR3 runs 14 residues. CDR3 coding DNA: TGTGCCAGCAGTGGACAGCGGGGGGTCAATGAGCAGTTCTTC. This gives the protein CASSGQRGVNEQFF. Using reference TRBV2 and TRBJ2-1 for the parts outside the CDR3, the full variable domain is EPEVTQTPSHQVTQMGQEVILRCVPISNHLYFYWYRQILGQKVEFLVSFYNNEISEKSEIFDDQFSVERPDGSNFTLKIRSTKLEDSAMYFCASSGQRGVNEQFFGPGTRLTVL.